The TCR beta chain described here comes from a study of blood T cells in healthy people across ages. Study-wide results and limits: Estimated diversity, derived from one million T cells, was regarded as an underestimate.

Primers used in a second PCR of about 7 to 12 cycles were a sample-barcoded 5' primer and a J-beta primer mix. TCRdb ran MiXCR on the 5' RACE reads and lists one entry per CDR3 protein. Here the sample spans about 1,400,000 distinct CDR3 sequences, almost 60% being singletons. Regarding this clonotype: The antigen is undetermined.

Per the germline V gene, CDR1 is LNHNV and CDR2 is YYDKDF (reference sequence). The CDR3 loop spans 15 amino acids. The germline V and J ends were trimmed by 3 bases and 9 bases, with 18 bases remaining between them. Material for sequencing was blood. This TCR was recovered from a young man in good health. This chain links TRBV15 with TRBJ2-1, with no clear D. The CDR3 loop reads CATSRDYGFVGEQFF. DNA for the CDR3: TGTGCCACCAGCAGGGATTATGGGTTTGTGGGTGAGCAGTTCTTC.